One and the same sample provided the 29 T cell receptor beta chains below, sequenced in a study of T cells after yellow fever vaccination. TCRdb itself ran the 5' RACE reads through MiXCR, one entry per CDR3 protein. The top ten clones hold around 34% of a sample with 150,000 to 200,000 distinct CDR3 sequences, more than 9.5% of them seen once. The input for sequencing was CD8+ T cells sorted from PBMCs, taken 15 days after the yellow fever booster vaccination. Receptors were obtained from a man between 18 and 35 years old who received the YFV17D yellow fever vaccine.

This chain links TRBV12-3 or TRBV12-4 with TRBJ2-1, with unresolved D. This CDR3 has 11 amino acids. Between the trimmed V and J ends, which lost 7 bases and 10 bases, there was a span of 11 bases. The CDR3 loop is CASILKGEQFF. The CDR3 DNA sequence: TGTGCCAGCATCCTAAAAGGCGAGCAGTTCTTC.

This clonotype was detected only a few times. The chain is built from TRBV11-2 and TRBJ1-1; 7 positions agree with TRBD1. V was pared by 5 bases and J by 2 bases, with 5 bases of the junction left unmatched. The CDR3 consists of 14 residues. Germline V lookup: CDR1 SGHAT, CDR2 FQNNGV. The CDR3 spells CASSPGTDNTEAFF. In DNA form, the CDR3 reads TGTGCCAGCAGCCCAGGGACAGACAACACTGAAGCTTTCTTT.

The V and J genes are TRBV29-1 and TRBJ1-3; 8 nucleotides align to TRBD1. V gave up 6 bases and J gave up 2 bases; unmatched junction bases: 9. Germline CDR1 and CDR2: SQVTM and ANQGSEA. CDR3 length: 15 residues. The CDR3 nucleotides are TGCAGCGTCGCAGGGGGCGAGGTTCCTGGAAACACCATATATTTT. The encoded protein is CSVAGGEVPGNTIYF. Combining the CDR3 with reference TRBV29-1 and TRBJ1-3 gives the whole variable domain SAVISQKPSRDICQRGTSLTIQCQVDSQVTMMFWYRQQPGQSLTLIATANQGSEATYESGFVIDKFPISRPNLTFSTLTVSNMSPEDSSIYLCSVAGGEVPGNTIYFGEGSWLTVV.

The chain couples TRBV27 to TRBJ2-6; D may be TRBD2 (6 bases). This CDR3 contains 14 residues. Germline CDR1 MNHEY, CDR2 SMNVEV (reference sequence). Trimming stripped 10 bases from V and 3 bases from J, with 13 bases between. The CDR3 reads CATSRGYGANVLTF. CDR3 sequence (DNA): TGTGCCACCTCCCGGGGGTATGGGGCCAACGTCCTGACTTTC.

This clonotype has a handful of counts. V is TRBV7-9 and J is TRBJ2-5; D is possibly TRBD1 (5 bases). Germline V gene lookup returns CDR1 SEHNR and CDR2 FQNEAQ (reference sequence). V was cut by 4 bases and J by 0 bases, with 12 bases left in between. This CDR3 region has 15 residues. CDR3 protein: CASSSVDSDQETQYF. CDR3 sequence (DNA): TGTGCCAGCAGCTCCGTAGACAGCGACCAAGAGACCCAGTACTTC.

The sample holds a few counts of this clonotype. The chain carries TRBV13 and TRBJ2-4; possible D gene TRBD2, 6 bases. Trimming stripped 2 bases from V and 5 bases from J, with 10 bases between. Germline CDR1 PRHDT, CDR2 FYEKMQ (reference sequence). The CDR3 extends over 14 amino acids. CDR3 protein: CASSLRRVENIQYF. The CDR3 nucleotides are TGTGCCAGCAGCTTACGGAGGGTGGAAAACATTCAGTACTTC.

The table lists this clonotype with many counts. The chain has TRBV5-1 and TRBJ2-3; 8 bases map to TRBD2. The V gene's germline CDR1 is SGHRS and CDR2 YFSETQ. CDR3 size: 15 residues. Trimming removed 5 bases from V and 0 bases from J; junction bases left unmatched: 5. CDR3 sequence: CASRSLAGSTDTQYF. CDR3 sequence (DNA): TGCGCCAGCAGGTCGTTAGCGGGGAGCACAGATACGCAGTATTTT. The full variable domain, completed using reference TRBV5-1 and TRBJ2-3, is KAGVTQTPRYLIKTRGQQVTLSCSPISGHRSVSWYQQTPGQGLQFLFEYFSETQRNKGNFPGRFSGRQFSNSRSEMNVSTLELGDSALYLCASRSLAGSTDTQYFGPGTRLTVL.

This clonotype was observed a few times. The genes are TRBV6-1 and TRBJ2-7; D gene unclear. The CDR3 covers 14 residues. The V end lost 6 bases, the J end lost 2 bases, and 14 bases lay between the germline ends. CDR1 MNHNS and CDR2 SASEGT come from the germline V gene. The DNA for the CDR3 is TGTGCCAGCAGCTTACCATTGGGTGCCTACGAGCAGTACTTC. It codes for CASSLPLGAYEQYF.

The chain employs TRBV27 and TRBJ2-7; 9 nucleotides line up with TRBD2. The ends lost 3 bases at V and 3 bases at J; junction bases unmatched: 3. CDR3 length equals 14 residues. CDR1 is MNHEY, CDR2 SMNVEV, per germline (reference sequence). Here the CDR3 reads CASSLVAGDYEQYF. Written as DNA, the CDR3 is TGTGCCAGCAGTTTGGTAGCGGGGGACTACGAGCAGTACTTC.

The V gene is TRBV28, the J gene TRBJ2-7; tentatively, D is TRBD1 (6 bases). Per the germline V gene, CDR1 is MDHEN and CDR2 is SYDVKM. Trimming stripped 2 bases from V and 4 bases from J, with 12 bases between. The CDR3 length is 14 residues. The CDR3 DNA follows: TGTGCCAGCAGTTTAAGGGGGTCCCTGTACGAGCAGTACGTC. Translating gives CASSLRGSLYEQYV.

The rearrangement joins TRBV7-8 to TRBJ1-6, with no clear D. The V and J ends lost 5 bases and 13 bases respectively, with 15 bases between them. CDR3 length: 13 amino acids. Per germline, CDR1 SGHVS and CDR2 FQNEAQ. The CDR3 DNA sequence: TGTGCCAGCAGCCAAAGACCGGGAGGGCCCCTCCACTTT. It yields the protein CASSQRPGGPLHF.

The chain has TRBV5-1 and TRBJ1-1; the match to TRBD1 covers 9 bases. This CDR3 is 14 amino acids long. Germline V CDR1 and CDR2: SGHRS, YFSETQ. With 3 bases clipped from V and 5 bases from J, the junction kept 5 bases outside the gene matches. The CDR3 loop reads CASSSRQGGTEAFF. The CDR3 region has the DNA TGCGCCAGCAGCTCGCGACAGGGGGGTACTGAAGCTTTCTTT.

The chain combines TRBV21-1 with TRBJ2-7; the table assigns TRBD1, which was not confirmed against the DNA. TRBV21-1 is flagged as a pseudogene. This CDR3 has 16 residues. Here the CDR3 DNA reads TGTGCCAGCAGCCCTGGGGGTACCGGACACTCCTACGAGCAGTACGTC. It is translated as CASSPGGTGHSYEQYV.

This clonotype has more than one count but fewer than ten. The V gene is TRBV24-1, the J gene TRBJ1-5; no firm D call. In germline, CDR1 is KGHDR, CDR2 SFDVKD. With 4 bases removed from V and 4 bases from J, the gap between germline ends came to 10 bases. The CDR3 is made up of 14 amino acids. Here the CDR3 reads CATSEGRGNQPQHF. CDR3 in DNA: TGTGCCACCAGTGAAGGGAGAGGGAATCAGCCCCAGCATTTT.

This clonotype was found many times. J is TRBJ1-1 and V is TRBV4-3; TRBD1 might be the D (5 bases). The CDR3 sequence is 15 residues long. Germline lookup yields CDR1 LGHNA and CDR2 YSLEER. V lost 0 bases, J lost 3 bases, and 11 bases lay in between. CDR3 sequence reads: CASSQDDSRYTEAFF. CDR3 in DNA: TGCGCCAGCAGCCAAGATGACAGCAGGTACACTGAAGCTTTCTTT.

In its sample, this clonotype was seen a few times. The V call is TRBV7-9, the J call TRBJ1-1; D perhaps matches TRBD1 (5 bases). CDR3 length: 15 amino acids. Trimming left V 5 bases short and J 5 bases short, with 18 bases between. Germline V lookup: CDR1 SEHNR, CDR2 FQNEAQ (reference sequence). The CDR3 coding sequence is TGTGCCAGCAGCCTGAGTGTAGGGGAAAGGACTGAAGCTTTCTTT. It codes for CASSLSVGERTEAFF.

In this sample, this clonotype turned up a few times. The J gene is TRBJ1-6, the V gene TRBV7-8; unclear D gene. The germline V gene encodes CDR1 SGHVS and CDR2 FQNEAQ. The CDR3 runs to 18 residues. V gave up 1 base and J gave up 14 bases, with 27 bases separating them. CDR3 DNA: TGTGCCAGCAGCTTAGAAAGGGCCAGTGAATTCAGAGGAAGGACCCTCCACTTT. It codes for CASSLERASEFRGRTLHF.

This clonotype showed up just a few times. The chain recombines TRBV5-5 with TRBJ2-5; D is unclear. The V gene's germline CDR1 is SGHKS and CDR2 YYEKEE (reference sequence). V gave up 6 bases and J gave up 5 bases, with 17 bases separating them. CDR3 length equals 14 residues. The CDR3 is CASTPPVSVETQYF. The CDR3 DNA reads as TGTGCCAGCACTCCGCCAGTGTCCGTGGAGACCCAGTACTTC.

This clonotype was observed many times. The chain has TRBV20-1 and TRBJ2-7, with a tentative D call TRBD1 (6 bases). From germline, CDR1 is DFQATT and CDR2 SNEGSKA (reference sequence). This CDR3 is built from 11 residues. V was pared by 3 bases and J by 4 bases, with 7 bases between. CDR3: CSASTGYEQYV. CDR3 DNA sequence: TGCAGTGCTAGTACAGGGTACGAGCAGTACGTC.

The V call is TRBV20-1, the J call TRBJ2-1; TRBD2 matches at 7 bases. The CDR3 runs to 13 residues. CDR1 and CDR2 from the germline V gene are DFQATT and SNEGSKA (reference sequence). J was trimmed by 6 bases and V by 4 bases; bases with no gene match: 6. CDR3 coding DNA: TGCAGTGCTATCTCTGGGGGGGGCAATGAGCAGTTCTTC. This codes for CSAISGGGNEQFF.

This clonotype was detected a few times. The chain recombines TRBV29-1 with TRBJ2-5, with 13 nucleotides matching TRBD2. From germline, CDR1 is SQVTM and CDR2 ANQGSEA. The CDR3 is 15 residues long. The V segment lost 7 bases and the J segment 0 bases; nucleotides outside the gene matches: 5. The CDR3 region has the DNA TGCAGCGGGGATGGGACTAGCGGGGACCAAGAGACCCAGTACTTC. Translated: CSGDGTSGDQETQYF.

V and J are TRBV9 and TRBJ2-7; D unresolved. The CDR3 has 13 amino acids. V dropped 0 bases and J dropped 7 bases, with 11 bases sitting between them. Per germline, CDR1 SGDLS and CDR2 YYNGEE. CDR3: CASSVGVAGEQYV. CDR3 DNA: TGTGCCAGCAGCGTAGGCGTAGCCGGGGAGCAGTACGTC.

This clonotype was picked up a small number of times. The V and J genes are TRBV6-2 or TRBV6-3 and TRBJ1-2; no reliable D call. V was clipped by 5 bases and J by 0 bases, with 7 bases between them. The CDR3 extends over 13 amino acids. Germline CDR1 MNHEY, CDR2 SVGEGT. CDR3 nucleotide sequence: TGTGCCAGCAGTGAAGGAGCTAACTATGGCTACACCTTC. Its translation is CASSEGANYGYTF.

The CDR3 DNA follows: TGTGCCAGCAGCACAAAACCAGGAGGATCGAACACCGGGGAGCTGTTTTTT. It encodes CASSTKPGGSNTGELFF. This sequence joins TRBV12-3 or TRBV12-4 and TRBJ2-2, with a possible D match to TRBD2 (5 bases). The CDR3 loop spans 17 amino acids. Trimming left V 6 bases short and J 0 bases short, with 17 bases between.

The V gene is TRBV7-9, the J gene TRBJ1-1; the match to TRBD1 covers 8 bases. V trimming: 5 bases; J trimming: 2 bases; junction bases outside the gene matches: 10. Germline V lookup: CDR1 SEHNR, CDR2 FQNEAQ (reference sequence). The CDR3 covers 16 residues. CDR3 bases: TGTGCCAGCAGCCCTCGACAGGGGAGGTTCAACACTGAAGCTTTCTTT. Translated, it gives CASSPRQGRFNTEAFF.

This clonotype has ten or more counts. Likely a read error: the CDR3 ends without its conserved phenylalanine or tryptophan. Because the CDR3's place on the DNA is in doubt, the DNA is left out and the CDR3 is given as listed by TCRdb. V usage is TRBV7-2 and J usage is TRBJ2-1; whether TRBD1, the table's D call, matches the DNA was not checked. Germline assignment: CDR1 SGHTA and CDR2 FQGNSA. Including both end residues, the CDR3 is 12 amino acids long. CDR3 residues: CASSNGGTPPNI.

This chain links TRBV19 with TRBJ1-5; maybe TRBD1 (5 bases). V lost 5 bases, J lost 2 bases, and 16 bases lay in between. CDR1 is LNHDA and CDR2 is SQIVND in the germline V gene (reference sequence). The CDR3 spans 16 residues. CDR3 DNA sequence: TGTGCCAGTAGTCCATCCCTAGGGGCAGGCAATCAGCCCCAGCATTTT. Its translation: CASSPSLGAGNQPQHF.

This clonotype was seen only a few times. This CDR3 is CASSLVSEETQYF. CDR3 DNA sequence: TGCGCCAGCAGCTTGGTGAGCGAAGAGACCCAGTACTTC. J is TRBJ2-5 and V is TRBV5-1; no clear D gene. Germline assignment: CDR1 SGHRS and CDR2 YFSETQ. The length of the CDR3 is 13 residues. Between the trimmed V and J ends, which lost 0 bases and 3 bases, there was a span of 6 bases.

This clonotype was seen a handful of times. The chain is built from TRBV12-3 or TRBV12-4 and TRBJ2-5, with 8 bases lining up with TRBD2. J was trimmed by 7 bases and V by 0 bases; bases with no gene match: 7. The CDR3 loop spans 15 amino acids. The CDR3 protein is CASSLAGGASWTQYF. In DNA, the CDR3 is TGTGCCAGCAGTTTAGCCGGGGGGGCCAGTTGGACCCAGTACTTC.